The 11 T cell receptor beta chains below were found in one sample sequenced in a study of vaccination effects on CD4 cells after COVID-19 (dated by TCRdb to the early 2020s). Which antigens these TCRs recognize remains unknown. Library construction relied on the immunoSEQ multiplex PCR assay. The table comes from immuneACCESS by way of TCRdb, which keeps in-frame sequences with V and J called. Part of the clones is missing from these tables; in studies checked, under half for an unresolved V gene and the rest for unknown reasons. This sample holds 45,000 to 70,000 clones; approximately 73% were observed only once. 5.5% of the sample belongs to the ten largest clones. To identify antigen-specific CD4+ T cell clonotypes by their expansion, the ViraFEST assay first stimulated PBMC with viral peptide pools and then applied TCR sequencing. After approximately 11 days of culture, CD4+ T cells were isolated with the EasySep CD4+ T cell isolation kit. Convalescent patients had PCR-confirmed SARS-CoV-2 infection between March and December 2020, before Alpha, Beta and Delta variants emerged in the United States.

This specimen consisted of CD4+ T cells from PBMCs cultured with HIV peptides, obtained before COVID-19 vaccination. The sample's cell subset or site label, decoded: HIV-1 Nef peptide pool negative control/reference culture. These receptors came from a human donor who had a prior SARS-CoV-2 infection.

The chain joins TRBV14 to TRBJ2-3, with D perhaps being TRBD1 or TRBD2 (5 bases each). Germline CDR1 SGHDN, CDR2 FVKESK. There are 16 residues in the CDR3. Trimming left V 4 bases short and J 4 bases short, with 18 bases between. The CDR3 sequence is CASSPRAAVRADTQYF. The CDR3 nucleotides read TGTGCCAGCAGCCCGCGGGCTGCTGTCAGGGCAGATACGCAGTATTTT.

V and J are TRBV5-4 and TRBJ1-4; TRBD1 is a possible D gene (6 bases). The CDR3 contains 15 residues. The germline V gene encodes CDR1 SGHNT and CDR2 YYREEE (reference sequence). With 6 bases removed from V and 3 bases from J, the gap between germline ends came to 15 bases. CDR3 loop: CASTDGGAANEKLFF. CDR3 coding DNA: TGTGCCAGCACCGATGGGGGGGCGGCTAATGAAAAACTGTTTTTT.

The genes are TRBV6-5 and TRBJ1-2; D remains ambiguous. The CDR3 runs to 12 residues. Between the trimmed V and J ends, which lost 2 bases and 5 bases, there was a span of 6 bases. CDR1 and CDR2 from the germline V gene are MNHEY and SVGAGI. The CDR3 is CASSYKGYGYTF. In nucleotides, the CDR3 is TGTGCCAGCAGTTACAAGGGATATGGCTACACCTTC.

The rearrangement links TRBV30 to TRBJ2-1; 10 bases line up with TRBD2. Germline V gene data show CDR1 as GTSNPN and CDR2 as SVGIG (reference sequence). The CDR3 is 15 amino acids. V dropped 3 bases and J dropped 7; count of bases not matched to a gene: 9. CDR3 protein: CAWSSSTSGLNEQFF. CDR3 in DNA: TGTGCCTGGAGCAGCTCGACTAGCGGGCTTAATGAGCAGTTCTTC.

The V and J genes are TRBV7-3 and TRBJ2-7; D not resolved. Between the trimmed V and J ends, which lost 1 base and 2 bases, there was a span of 6 bases. Germline CDR1 and CDR2: SGHTA and FQGTGA. CDR3 length equals 13 residues. CDR3 sequence reads: CASSLSGAYEQYF. The CDR3 DNA is TGTGCCAGCAGCTTAAGTGGCGCCTACGAGCAGTACTTC.

The gene calls are TRBV6-5 and TRBJ1-4, with D tentatively TRBD1 (5 bases). The CDR3 consists of 14 residues. Germline V gene sequence: CDR1 MNHEY, CDR2 SVGAGI. V lost 6 bases to trimming and J lost 0 bases, with 8 bases between them. CDR3 region: CASSTGATNEKLFF. CDR3 nucleotides: TGTGCCAGCAGCACAGGCGCAACTAATGAAAAACTGTTTTTT.

This clone occurred a few times. The CDR3 reads CASSERGAFFPETQYF. The DNA for the CDR3 is TGCGCCAGCAGTGAAAGGGGGGCGTTTTTCCCGGAGACCCAGTACTTC. The chain combines TRBV10-1 with TRBJ2-5; D is tentatively TRBD1 or TRBD2 (6 bases each). The CDR3 runs 16 residues. In germline, CDR1 is WNHNN, CDR2 SYGVQD (reference sequence). Trimming shortened V by 3 bases and J by 5 bases, and 19 bases separated the two germline ends.

This clone was counted a few times. This chain joins TRBV18 and TRBJ2-5; D ambiguous. From germline, CDR1 is KGHSH and CDR2 LQKENI. The CDR3 contains 12 residues. Trimming pared 6 bases from V and 4 bases from J, leaving 9 bases between. This CDR3 is CASSEKRETQYF. The DNA of the CDR3 is TGTGCCAGCTCCGAGAAGAGAGAGACCCAGTACTTC.

J is TRBJ2-7 and V is TRBV24-1, with D perhaps TRBD1 (6 bases). The germline V gene has CDR1 KGHDR and CDR2 SFDVKD. V lost 4 bases to trimming and J lost 12 bases, with 15 bases between them. The CDR3 runs 12 residues. CDR3 region: CATSEPTGPPYF. The CDR3 region has the DNA TGTGCCACCAGTGAACCGACAGGACCTCCGTACTTC.

The genes are TRBV19 and TRBJ1-1; maybe TRBD1 (5 bases). Per the germline V gene, CDR1 is LNHDA and CDR2 is SQIVND (reference sequence). Trimming took off 2 bases at V and 0 bases at J, with 19 bases between the two ends. This CDR3 is 18 amino acids long. The CDR3 coding sequence is TGTGCCAGTAGTATATCGTATTTGGTGGACACCGTGAACACTGAAGCTTTCTTT. Its translation is CASSISYLVDTVNTEAFF.

CDR3 amino acids: CASSYSEISDTEAFF. The CDR3 coding sequence is TGTGCCAGCAGTTACTCGGAGATATCGGACACTGAAGCTTTCTTT. The genes are TRBV6-6 and TRBJ1-1; D not resolved. The length of the CDR3 is 15 residues. Looked up from germline, CDR1 is MNHNY and CDR2 is SVGAGI (reference sequence). The V gene lost 0 bases and the J gene lost 3 bases, with 11 bases spanning the gap.